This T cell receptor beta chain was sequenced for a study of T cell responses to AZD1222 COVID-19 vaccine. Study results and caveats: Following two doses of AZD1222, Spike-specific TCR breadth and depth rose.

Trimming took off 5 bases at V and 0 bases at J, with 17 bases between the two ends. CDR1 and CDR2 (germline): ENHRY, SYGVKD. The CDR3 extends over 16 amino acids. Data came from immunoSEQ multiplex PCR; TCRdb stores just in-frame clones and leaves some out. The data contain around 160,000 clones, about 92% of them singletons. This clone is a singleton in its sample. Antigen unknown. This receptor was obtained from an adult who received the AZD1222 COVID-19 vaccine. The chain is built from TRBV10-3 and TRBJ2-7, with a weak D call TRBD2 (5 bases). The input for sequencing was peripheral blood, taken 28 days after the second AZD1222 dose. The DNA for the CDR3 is TGTGCCATCAGTCCCGAGGGAGTTATAAGCTCCTACGAGCAGTACTTC. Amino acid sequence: CAISPEGVISSYEQYF.